The sequence of this T cell receptor (beta chain) was determined in a study of T cell clonality in common variable immunodeficiency. Profiled with immunoSEQ multiplex PCR; TCRdb holds only in-frame clones, not every one. This repertoire holds some 38,000 clones, and none appear only once. This clone was recorded many times. The read is 3 residues too short to cover the CDR3 end, so that end is filled in from the germline J gene. Germline V CDR1 and CDR2: DFQATT, SNEGSKA (reference sequence). The CDR3 consists of 13 residues. J lost 4 bases, V lost 5 bases, and 7 bases had no gene match. The receptor's source is a person aged 18 to 69 in good health. The gene calls are TRBV20-1 and TRBJ2-7; TRBD1 aligns across 8 bases. The material sequenced was peripheral blood mononuclear cells. The CDR3 region is CSAYGQGRYEQYF. CDR3 DNA, as far as it was read: TGCAGTGCTTATGGACAGGGTCGGTACGAG.